The 13 T cell receptor beta chains in this list originate from one sample, sequenced in a study of blood T cell repertoires in COVID-19. Sequenced by immunoSEQ multiplex PCR; TCRdb stores in-frame clones only, minus some. The sample holds 200,000 to 300,000 clones; 88% are singletons and the top ten take around 0.99%. The specimen was peripheral blood. These receptors were taken from a woman aged 40 to 50 who had recovered from COVID-19.

J is TRBJ2-3 and V is TRBV3-1 (or the pseudogene TRBV3-2), with 12 bases aligning to TRBD2. Looked up from germline, CDR1 is LGHDT and CDR2 is YNNKEL (reference sequence). The CDR3 covers 19 residues. V was clipped by 4 bases and J by 4 bases; unmatched bases: 15. The CDR3 bases are TGTGCCAGCAGCCTCCACCCTCAGACTAGCGGGAGAGGGGCAGATACGCAGTATTTT. This encodes CASSLHPQTSGRGADTQYF.

V gene TRBV7-3 combines with J gene TRBJ2-7; a possible D gene is TRBD2 (6 bases). Trimming removed 0 bases at V and 0 bases at J, with 9 bases between. The germline V gene encodes CDR1 SGHTA and CDR2 FQGTGA. CDR3 length equals 15 residues. DNA for the CDR3: TGTGCCAGCAGCTTAACTAGCGGCAACTCCTACGAGCAGTACTTC. This gives the protein CASSLTSGNSYEQYF.

The V and J genes are TRBV25-1 and TRBJ2-2; D remains ambiguous. V dropped 4 bases and J dropped 1 base, with 4 bases sitting between them. In germline, CDR1 is MGHDK, CDR2 SYGVNS. The CDR3 totals 13 residues. This CDR3 reads CASSVQNTGELFF. The CDR3 DNA sequence: TGTGCCAGCAGTGTACAGAACACCGGGGAGCTGTTTTTT.

The chain combines TRBV2 with TRBJ1-1; tentatively, D is TRBD1 (6 bases). The CDR3 contains 14 residues. Germline CDR1 SNHLY, CDR2 FYNNEI. V was pared by 6 bases and J by 1 base, with 12 bases between. In nucleotides, the CDR3 is TGTGCCAGCAGCCTGGACAGCCAGAACACTGAAGCTTTCTTT. Encoded protein: CASSLDSQNTEAFF.

In nucleotides, the CDR3 is TGTGCCAGCAGCCCCGGGCCCGCGGGGGAGCAGTACTTC. Protein: CASSPGPAGEQYF. The genes are TRBV7-3 and TRBJ2-7, with D possibly TRBD2 on 6 matching bases. The CDR3 spans 13 residues. Trimming left V 5 bases short and J 7 bases short, with 15 bases between. Germline V lookup: CDR1 SGHTA, CDR2 FQGTGA.

This clone was seen only once. This chain links TRBV24-1 with TRBJ1-5; possibly TRBD1 for D (5 bases). This CDR3 region has 15 residues. The germline CDR1 and CDR2 sequences are KGHDR and SFDVKD. Trimming took 4 bases from V and 9 from J, leaving 18 bases between them. The CDR3 is CATSDPGQGGGPQHF. CDR3 nucleotides: TGTGCCACCAGTGACCCCGGGCAGGGTGGCGGGCCCCAGCATTTT.

The rearrangement joins TRBV18 to TRBJ2-5, with a weak D call TRBD2 (5 bases). Germline assignment: CDR1 KGHSH and CDR2 LQKENI. V was pared by 6 bases and J by 2 bases, with 19 bases between. This CDR3 contains 16 residues. The CDR3 bases are TGTGCCAGCTCCCTCGGGATAGGTGAGCCACAAGAGACCCAGTACTTC. It translates to CASSLGIGEPQETQYF. The complete variable domain, with remaining parts taken from reference TRBV18 and TRBJ2-5, reads NAGVMQNPRHLVRRRGQEARLRCSPMKGHSHVYWYRQLPEEGLKFMVYLQKENIIDESGMPKERFSAEFPKEGPSILRIQQVVRGDSAAYFCASSLGIGEPQETQYFGPGTRLLVL.

The chain joins TRBV6-5 to TRBJ1-6; D remains unclear. From germline, CDR1 is MNHEY and CDR2 SVGAGI. This CDR3 has 16 amino acids. The germline V and J ends were trimmed by 0 bases and 7 bases, with 13 bases remaining between them. The CDR3 nucleotides read TGTGCCAGCAGTTACTCGAGTTCCGGGGAAAATTCACCCCTCCACTTT. Translated: CASSYSSSGENSPLHF.

The chain joins TRBV7-2 to TRBJ2-5; a weak D match, TRBD1 (5 bases). CDR3 length equals 15 residues. Germline CDR1 and CDR2: SGHTA and FQGNSA. Trimming stripped 1 base from V and 7 bases from J, with 16 bases between. This CDR3 is CASSLGRAPAGTQYF. Here the CDR3 DNA reads TGTGCCAGCAGCTTAGGCAGGGCCCCCGCAGGGACCCAGTACTTC. Complete variable domain (other parts from reference TRBV7-2 and TRBJ2-5): GAGVSQSPSNKVTEKGKDVELRCDPISGHTALYWYRQSLGQGLEFLIYFQGNSAPDKSGLPSDRFSAERTGGSVSTLTIQRTQQEDSAVYLCASSLGRAPAGTQYFGPGTRLLVL.

The rearrangement uses TRBV4-1 and TRBJ1-1; no definite D call. The germline gives CDR1 MGHRA, CDR2 YSYEKL. The CDR3 covers 12 residues. V lost 2 bases and J 3 bases, leaving 4 bases between the germline ends. The CDR3 nucleotides read TGCGCCAGCAGCCAACCTTACACTGAAGCTTTCTTT. Translated, it gives CASSQPYTEAFF.

V gene TRBV7-9 combines with J gene TRBJ1-4, with unresolved D. The CDR3 loop spans 17 amino acids. The germline CDR1 and CDR2 sequences are SEHNR and FQNEAQ (reference sequence). The ends were cut back, 5 bases at V and 4 bases at J, with 20 bases in the middle. The CDR3 region is CASSPIGERGVNEKLFF. For the CDR3, the DNA is TGTGCCAGCAGCCCAATCGGCGAGCGGGGAGTTAATGAAAAACTGTTTTTT.

This clone turned up a few times. The V and J genes are TRBV3-1 (or the pseudogene TRBV3-2) and TRBJ1-1, with D possibly TRBD1 on 5 matching bases. Germline-derived CDR1 and CDR2 are LGHDT and YNNKEL (reference sequence). The germline V and J ends were trimmed by 4 bases and 6 bases, with 15 bases remaining between them. The CDR3 has 14 residues. The CDR3 protein is CASSPPGGAAEAFF. The CDR3, as DNA: TGTGCCAGCAGCCCACCGGGGGGAGCGGCTGAAGCTTTCTTT.

This chain links TRBV12-3 or TRBV12-4 with TRBJ1-1; 7 nucleotides agree with TRBD1. The CDR3 length is 12 residues. J gave up 7 bases and V 7 bases, and 6 bases lay outside the gene matches. CDR3 sequence reads: CASKQGTREAFF. CDR3 nucleotides: TGTGCCAGCAAACAGGGGACCCGTGAAGCTTTCTTT.